This T cell receptor beta chain was obtained from a study of T cells after yellow fever vaccination. Turning to the study itself: Fractions containing few cells were prepared with SMART-Seq v4 Ultra Low Input.

Looked up from germline, CDR1 is SGHVS and CDR2 is FQNEAQ. Trimming cost V 3 bases and J 8 bases, with 20 bases left between them. The CDR3 contains 16 residues. Points from the study as a whole: Boosting was followed by the reappearance of most primary-vaccination clones (just under 98% CD4, 70% to 90% CD8). The appearance of a small share of clonotypes in both CD4 and CD8 compartments was observed.

TCRdb passed the 5' RACE reads through MiXCR, listing each CDR3 protein once. The table has a few hundred thousand distinct CDR3 sequences, 6.9% seen once. This clonotype was counted between two and nine times. The antigen remains unidentified. Sequences were derived from CD4+ T cells sorted from PBMCs, sampled 15 days after the yellow fever booster vaccination. This clonotype was obtained from a man aged 25 to 45 who received the YFV17D yellow fever vaccine. The chain recombines TRBV7-8 with TRBJ2-1; D is perhaps TRBD2 (6 bases). CDR3: CASSFFGGAETYEQFF. DNA for the CDR3: TGTGCCAGCAGCTTTTTTGGCGGGGCCGAGACATATGAGCAGTTCTTC.